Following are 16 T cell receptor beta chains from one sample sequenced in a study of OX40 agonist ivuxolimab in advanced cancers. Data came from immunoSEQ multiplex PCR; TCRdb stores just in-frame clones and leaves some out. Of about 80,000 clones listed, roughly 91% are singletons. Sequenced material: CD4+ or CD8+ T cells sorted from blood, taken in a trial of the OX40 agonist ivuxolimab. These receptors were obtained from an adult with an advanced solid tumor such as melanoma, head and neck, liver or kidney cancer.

The CDR3 nucleotides read TGTGCCAGCAGCTCCCGGGTGATCAATCAGCCCCAGCATTTT. This gives the protein CASSSRVINQPQHF. This sequence joins TRBV5-4 and TRBJ1-5, with no clear D. This CDR3 comprises 14 residues. Germline CDR1 reads SGHNT; CDR2 reads YYREEE (reference sequence). Trimming left V 3 bases short and J 3 bases short, with 10 bases between.

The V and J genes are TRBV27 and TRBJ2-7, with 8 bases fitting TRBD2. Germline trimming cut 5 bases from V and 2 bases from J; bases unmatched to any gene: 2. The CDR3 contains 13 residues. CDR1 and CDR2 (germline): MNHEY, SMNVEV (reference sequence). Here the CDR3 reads CASSEGLAYEQYF. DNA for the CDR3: TGTGCCAGCAGTGAGGGACTAGCCTACGAGCAGTACTTC.

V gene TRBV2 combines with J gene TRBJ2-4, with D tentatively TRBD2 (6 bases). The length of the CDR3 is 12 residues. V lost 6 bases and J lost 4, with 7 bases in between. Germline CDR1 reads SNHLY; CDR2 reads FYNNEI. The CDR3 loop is CASSREKNIQYF. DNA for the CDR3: TGTGCCAGCAGCCGGGAGAAAAACATTCAGTACTTC.

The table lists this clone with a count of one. The CDR3 loop is CASSEFKGTANIQYF. CDR3 nucleotides: TGTGCCAGCAGTGAATTTAAGGGGACGGCGAACATTCAGTACTTC. The chain joins TRBV25-1 to TRBJ2-4; D could derive from TRBD1 or TRBD2 (5 bases each). The CDR3 covers 15 residues. The V gene lost 1 base and the J gene lost 7 bases, with 14 bases spanning the gap. Germline CDR1 MGHDK, CDR2 SYGVNS.

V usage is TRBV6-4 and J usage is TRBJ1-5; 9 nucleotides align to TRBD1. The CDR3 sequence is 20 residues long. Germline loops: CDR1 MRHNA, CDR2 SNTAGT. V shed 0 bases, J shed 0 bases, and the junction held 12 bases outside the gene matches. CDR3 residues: CASSDSISGQGFFSNQPQHF. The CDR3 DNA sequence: TGTGCCAGCAGTGACTCGATTTCGGGACAGGGCTTTTTTAGCAATCAGCCCCAGCATTTT.

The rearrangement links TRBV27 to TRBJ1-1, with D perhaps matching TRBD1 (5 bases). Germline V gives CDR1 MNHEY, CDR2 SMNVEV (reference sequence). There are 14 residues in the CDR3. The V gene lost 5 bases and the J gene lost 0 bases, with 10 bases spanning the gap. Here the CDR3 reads CASSPQALNTEAFF. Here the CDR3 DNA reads TGTGCCAGCAGTCCACAGGCCCTGAACACTGAAGCTTTCTTT.

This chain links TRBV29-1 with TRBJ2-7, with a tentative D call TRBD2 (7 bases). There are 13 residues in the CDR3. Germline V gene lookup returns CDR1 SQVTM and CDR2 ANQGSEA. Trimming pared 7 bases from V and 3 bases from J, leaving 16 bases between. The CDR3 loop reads CSASEGGFYEQYF. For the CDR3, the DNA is TGCAGCGCCTCGGAGGGGGGGTTCTACGAGCAGTACTTC.

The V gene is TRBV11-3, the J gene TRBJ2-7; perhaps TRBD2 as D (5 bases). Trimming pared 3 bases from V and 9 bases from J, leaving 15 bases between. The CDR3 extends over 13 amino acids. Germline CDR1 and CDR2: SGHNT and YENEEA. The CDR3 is CASSFLYGDGQYF. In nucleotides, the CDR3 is TGTGCCAGCAGCTTTTTGTACGGGGATGGGCAGTACTTC.

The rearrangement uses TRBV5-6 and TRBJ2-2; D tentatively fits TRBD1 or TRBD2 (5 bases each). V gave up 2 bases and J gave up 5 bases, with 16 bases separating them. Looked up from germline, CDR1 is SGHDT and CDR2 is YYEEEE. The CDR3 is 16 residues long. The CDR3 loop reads CASSLRMGTGTGELFF. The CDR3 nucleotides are TGTGCCAGCAGCTTAAGAATGGGGACGGGAACCGGGGAGCTGTTTTTT.

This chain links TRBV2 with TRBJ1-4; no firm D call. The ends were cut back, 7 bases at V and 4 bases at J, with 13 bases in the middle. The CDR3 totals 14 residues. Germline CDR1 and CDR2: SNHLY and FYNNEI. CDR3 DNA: TGTGCCAGCACTTTGGAGGTCCGTAATGAAAAACTGTTTTTT. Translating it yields CASTLEVRNEKLFF.

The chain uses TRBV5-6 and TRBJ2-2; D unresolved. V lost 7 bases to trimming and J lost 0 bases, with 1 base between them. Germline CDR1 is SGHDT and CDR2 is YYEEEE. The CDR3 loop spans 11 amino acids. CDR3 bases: TGTGCCAGCGCGAACACCGGGGAGCTGTTTTTT. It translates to CASANTGELFF.

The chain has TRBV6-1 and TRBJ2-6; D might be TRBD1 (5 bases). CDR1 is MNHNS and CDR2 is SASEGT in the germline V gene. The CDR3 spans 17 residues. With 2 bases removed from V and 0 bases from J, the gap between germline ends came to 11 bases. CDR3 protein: CASSERQGFSGANVLTF. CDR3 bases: TGTGCCAGCAGTGAACGGCAGGGTTTCTCTGGGGCCAACGTCCTGACTTTC.

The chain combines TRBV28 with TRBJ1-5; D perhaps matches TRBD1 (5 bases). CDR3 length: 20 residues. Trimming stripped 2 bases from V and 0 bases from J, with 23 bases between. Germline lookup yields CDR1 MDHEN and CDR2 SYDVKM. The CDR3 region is CASSLGVRAGTGDSNQPQHF. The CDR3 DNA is TGTGCCAGCAGTTTAGGAGTCCGGGCAGGGACTGGGGATAGCAATCAGCCCCAGCATTTT.

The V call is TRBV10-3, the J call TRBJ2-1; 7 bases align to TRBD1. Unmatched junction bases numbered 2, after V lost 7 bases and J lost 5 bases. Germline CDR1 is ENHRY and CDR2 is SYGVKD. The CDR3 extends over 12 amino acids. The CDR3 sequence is CAINRGHNEQFF. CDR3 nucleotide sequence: TGTGCCATCAATAGGGGGCACAATGAGCAGTTCTTC.

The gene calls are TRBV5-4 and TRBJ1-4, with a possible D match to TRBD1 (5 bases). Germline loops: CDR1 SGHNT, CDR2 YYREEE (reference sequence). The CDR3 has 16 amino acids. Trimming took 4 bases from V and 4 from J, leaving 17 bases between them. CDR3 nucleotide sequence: TGTGCCAGCAGCCGGGGTGGGCCAGGGTTTAATGAAAAACTGTTTTTT. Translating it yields CASSRGGPGFNEKLFF.

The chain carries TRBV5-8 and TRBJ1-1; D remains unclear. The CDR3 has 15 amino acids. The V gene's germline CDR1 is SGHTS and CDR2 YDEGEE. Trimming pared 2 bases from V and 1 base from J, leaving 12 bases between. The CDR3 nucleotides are TGTGCCAGCAGCTTACGACTGGGAGGGAACACTGAAGCTTTCTTT. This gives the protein CASSLRLGGNTEAFF.